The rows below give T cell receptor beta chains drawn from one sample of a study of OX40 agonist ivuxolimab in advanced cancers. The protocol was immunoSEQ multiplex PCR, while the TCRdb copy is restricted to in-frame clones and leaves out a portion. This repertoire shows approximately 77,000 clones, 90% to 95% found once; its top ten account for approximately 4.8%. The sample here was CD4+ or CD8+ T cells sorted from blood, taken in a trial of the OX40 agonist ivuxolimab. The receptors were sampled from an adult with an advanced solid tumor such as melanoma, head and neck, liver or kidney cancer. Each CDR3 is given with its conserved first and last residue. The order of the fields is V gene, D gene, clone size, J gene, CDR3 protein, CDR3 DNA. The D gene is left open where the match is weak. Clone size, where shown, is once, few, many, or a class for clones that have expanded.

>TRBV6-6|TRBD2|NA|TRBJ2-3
CASSYGRAPTDTQYF
TGTGCCAGCAGTTACGGGAGGGCCCCGACAGATACGCAGTATTTT
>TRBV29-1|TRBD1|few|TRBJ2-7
CSVGGTGRLSQYF
TGCAGCGTTGGAGGGACAGGGCGGCTTTCGCAGTACTTC
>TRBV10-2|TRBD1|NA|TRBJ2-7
CASRKGQGPYEQYF
TGCGCCAGCAGAAAAGGACAGGGGCCTTACGAGCAGTACTTC
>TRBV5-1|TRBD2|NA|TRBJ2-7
CASSLAASGGTYEQYF
TGCGCCAGCAGCTTGGCGGCTAGCGGGGGCACCTACGAGCAGTACTTC
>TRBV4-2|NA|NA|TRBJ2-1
CASSQDGGFKQFF
TGTGCCAGCAGCCAAGACGGTGGCTTCAAGCAGTTCTTC
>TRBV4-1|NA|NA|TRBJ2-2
CASSQVAGRFGELFF
TGCGCCAGCAGCCAAGTGGCAGGGCGGTTCGGGGAGCTGTTTTTT
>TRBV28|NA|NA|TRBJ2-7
CASSFGGLSYEQYF
TGTGCCAGCAGTTTCGGGGGTCTTTCCTACGAGCAGTACTTC
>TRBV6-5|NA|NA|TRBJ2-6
CASSYATGANVLTF
TGTGCCAGCAGTTATGCGACAGGCGCCAACGTCCTGACTTTC
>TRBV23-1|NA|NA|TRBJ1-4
CASSYPLVGFF
TGCGCCAGCAGCTACCCTTTGGTGGGGTTTTTT
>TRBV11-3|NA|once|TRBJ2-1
CASGPGGSYNEQFF
TGTGCCAGTGGCCCCGGTGGAAGCTACAATGAGCAGTTCTTC
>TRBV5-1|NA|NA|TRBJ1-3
CASRASGNTIYF
TGCGCCAGCAGAGCCTCTGGAAACACCATATATTTT